These T cell receptor beta chains were read from a single sample in a study of shared clonotypes between healthy human individuals. Method: immunoSEQ multiplex PCR; TCRdb's copy keeps in-frame clones and lacks some. Of some 900,000 clones in the sample, around three quarters are singletons; the top ten hold about 1.5%. Sequences were obtained from memory CD4+ T cells sorted from blood. All receptors derive from a man in his late teens or twenties in good health. CDR3s include the opening cysteine and the closing phenylalanine or tryptophan. The order of the fields is V gene, clone size, D gene, J gene, CDR3 DNA, CDR3 protein. D genes are given only for firm matches. Only some rows state a clone size, as once, few, many or a class for expanded clones.

TRBV7-6	NA	NA	TRBJ2-1	TGTGCCAGCAGCTTAGGCCCTAGGGGTAGTGAGCAGTTCTTC	CASSLGPRGSEQFF
TRBV7-2	NA	NA	TRBJ1-2	TGTGCCAGCAGCCCCGGGGTGGAGACCTATGGCTACACCTTC	CASSPGVETYGYTF
TRBV5-1	NA	NA	TRBJ2-1	TGCGCCAGCAGCTCCCAAGGAAATGAGCAGTTCTTC	CASSSQGNEQFF
TRBV7-2	NA	NA	TRBJ1-6	TGTGCCAGCAGCCGGAGCTCGAGCTCCTATAATTCACCCCTCCACTTT	CASSRSSSSYNSPLHF
TRBV4-3	NA	TRBD2	TRBJ2-7	TGCGCCAGCAGCCAAGAACTAGGACTAGCGGGAACCGAGCAGTACTTC	CASSQELGLAGTEQYF
TRBV5-1	NA	NA	TRBJ2-3	TGCGCCAGCAGCTTGGGGGGCAGCCTTAGCACAGATACGCAGTATTTT	CASSLGGSLSTDTQYF
TRBV7-3	NA	TRBD1	TRBJ1-2	TGTGCCAGCAGCGACCGACAGGGTGGTGGCTACACCTTC	CASSDRQGGGYTF
TRBV5-1	NA	NA	TRBJ2-7	TGCGCCAGCAGCGCAATACAGGGAGACCCCTACGAGCAGTACTTC	CASSAIQGDPYEQYF
TRBV19	NA	TRBD1	TRBJ1-1	TGTGCCAGTGCGACAGGGAGGAGCACTGAAGCTTTCTTT	CASATGRSTEAFF
TRBV18	NA	NA	TRBJ2-7	TGTGCCAGCTCATACACAGGGAACGAGCAGTACTTC	CASSYTGNEQYF
TRBV5-1	NA	TRBD2	TRBJ2-5	TGCGCCAGCAGCTTGGGCCTAGCGGGGGAGACCCAGTACTTC	CASSLGLAGETQYF
TRBV7-9	NA	NA	TRBJ2-2	TGTGCCAGCAGCCTAGAGGGAGGGACAACCGGGGAGCTGTTTTTT	CASSLEGGTTGELFF
TRBV20-1	NA	NA	TRBJ1-1	TGCAGTGCTACAGTGATTCAAGCTTTCTTT	CSATVIQAFF
TRBV5-1	NA	TRBD2	TRBJ2-3	TGCGCCAGCAGCTTGGGCAGCGGGAGGGTTGGAGATACGCAGTATTTT	CASSLGSGRVGDTQYF
TRBV6-1	NA	NA	TRBJ1-5	TGTGCCAGCAGGACGACAGTTAGCAATCAGCCCCAGCATTTT	CASRTTVSNQPQHF
TRBV6-1	NA	TRBD1	TRBJ1-5	TGTGCCAGCAGAGGACAGGGTAAACAGCCCCAGCATTTT	CASRGQGKQPQHF
TRBV15	NA	NA	TRBJ1-5	TGTGCCACCAGCAGAGAGGCCTCTCAGCCCCAGCATTTT	CATSREASQPQHF
TRBV5-1	NA	TRBD1	TRBJ2-5	TGCGCCAGCAGCCGGGACGGACAGGGAGGTGAGACCCAGTACTTC	CASSRDGQGGETQYF
TRBV4-2	NA	NA	TRBJ1-1	TGTGCCAGCAGCCAAGATCGCCAAGGGACGTTAACTGAAGCTTTCTTT	CASSQDRQGTLTEAFF
TRBV7-9	NA	NA	TRBJ2-1	TGTGCCAGCAGCTCAGGACGTGGGACCACTAATGAGCAGTTCTTC	CASSSGRGTTNEQFF
TRBV29-1	NA	NA	TRBJ1-1	TGCAGCGTTGTTTCAGGGGCGGAGACTGAAGCTTTCTTT	CSVVSGAETEAFF
TRBV7-1	NA	NA	TRBJ1-5	TGTGCCAGCAGCTTGAGAGGCAATCAGCCCCAGCATTTT	CASSLRGNQPQHF
TRBV29-1	once	NA	TRBJ1-2	TGCAGCGCCGAGGGCGGCTATGGCTACACCTTC	CSAEGGYGYTF
TRBV20-1	NA	NA	TRBJ1-3	TGCAGTGCCCTGGGTGGAAACACCATATATTTT	CSALGGNTIYF
TRBV7-9	NA	TRBD2	TRBJ2-2	TGTGCCAGCAGCTTAAAGGGACTAGCGCTCACCGGGGAGCTGTTTTTT	CASSLKGLALTGELFF
TRBV6-5	NA	NA	TRBJ1-1	TGTGCCAGCAGTTACTCGGGCGGGAGAAGGGCTGAAGCTTTCTTT	CASSYSGGRRAEAFF
TRBV21-1	NA	NA	TRBJ1-1	TGTGCCAGCAGCAAAGTACGGCAGCAGAACACTGAAGCTTTCTTT	CASSKVRQQNTEAFF
TRBV5-6	NA	NA	TRBJ2-3	TGTGCCAGCAGCCCCCGGATGGCGGGGAGAATAACAGATACGCAGTATTTT	CASSPRMAGRITDTQYF
TRBV28	NA	NA	TRBJ1-1	TGTGCCAGCAATACCCTCGGGGGGGGGAAAACTGAAGCTTTCTTT	CASNTLGGGKTEAFF
TRBV5-1	few	NA	TRBJ2-3	TGCGCCAGCAGGGGGGGCCAGGGCACAGATACGCAGTATTTT	CASRGGQGTDTQYF
TRBV2	NA	TRBD1	TRBJ2-7	TGTGCCAGTACCTTGGACAGGGGAAATACGCAGTACTTC	CASTLDRGNTQYF
TRBV30	NA	TRBD2	TRBJ2-2	TGTGCCTGGGGGAGGGAAGGGGAGCTGTTTTTT	CAWGREGELFF
TRBV27	NA	TRBD2	TRBJ2-7	TGTGCCAGGGGGACTAGCGGAGCCTACGAGCAGTACTTC	CARGTSGAYEQYF
TRBV7-9	NA	TRBD1	TRBJ2-5	TGTGCCAGCAGCTTAAGGGGGCCCCGTTCTGGAGAGACCCAGTACTTC	CASSLRGPRSGETQYF
TRBV7-3	NA	TRBD2	TRBJ2-3	TGTGCCAGCAGCTTATATACTAGCGGGGCCACAGATACGCAGTATTTT	CASSLYTSGATDTQYF
TRBV25-1	NA	NA	TRBJ1-1	TGTGCCAGCAGTGATGACAGGTACACTGAAGCTTTCTTT	CASSDDRYTEAFF
TRBV9	NA	NA	TRBJ1-5	TGTGCCAGCAGTCCCCAGGACAATCAGCCCCAGCATTTT	CASSPQDNQPQHF
TRBV19	NA	TRBD2	TRBJ2-2	TGTGCCAGTAGTCGGGGAGGGGCAGTGGGAACCGGGGAGCTGTTTTTT	CASSRGGAVGTGELFF
TRBV27	NA	NA	TRBJ2-7	TGTGCCAGCAGGGGACGCTACGAGCAGTACTTC	CASRGRYEQYF